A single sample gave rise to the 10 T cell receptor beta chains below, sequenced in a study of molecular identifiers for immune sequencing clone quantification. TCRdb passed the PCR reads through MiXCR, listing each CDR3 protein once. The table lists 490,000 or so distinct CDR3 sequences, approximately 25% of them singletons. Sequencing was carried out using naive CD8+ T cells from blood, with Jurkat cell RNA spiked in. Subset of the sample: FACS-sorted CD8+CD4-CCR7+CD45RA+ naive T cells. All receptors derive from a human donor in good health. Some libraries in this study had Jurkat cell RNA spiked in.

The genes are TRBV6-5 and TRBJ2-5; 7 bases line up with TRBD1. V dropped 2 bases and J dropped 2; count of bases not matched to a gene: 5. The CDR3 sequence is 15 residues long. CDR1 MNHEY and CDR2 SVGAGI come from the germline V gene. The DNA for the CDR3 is TGTGCCAGCAGTTACGGGACAGCCCAACAAGAGACCCAGTACTTC. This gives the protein CASSYGTAQQETQYF.

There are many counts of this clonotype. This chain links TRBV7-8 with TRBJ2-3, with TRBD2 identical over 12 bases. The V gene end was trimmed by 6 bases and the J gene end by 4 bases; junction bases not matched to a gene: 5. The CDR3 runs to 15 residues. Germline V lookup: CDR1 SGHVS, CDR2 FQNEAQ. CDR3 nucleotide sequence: TGTGCCAGCAGATCCGGGACTAGCGGGCCAGATACGCAGTATTTT. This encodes CASRSGTSGPDTQYF.

The CDR3 protein is CASSLVGQGVTYEQYF. The DNA for the CDR3 is TGTGCCAGCAGCTTAGTTGGACAGGGGGTAACCTACGAGCAGTACTTC. The chain combines TRBV7-9 with TRBJ2-7; 10 bases are shared with TRBD1. The V segment lost 1 base and the J segment 2 bases; nucleotides outside the gene matches: 5. Germline loops: CDR1 SEHNR, CDR2 FQNEAQ (reference sequence). CDR3 size: 16 residues.

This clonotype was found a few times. CDR3 bases: TGTGCCAGCAGCTCCCGGGATTGGGGGGAGCTGTTTTTT. Residues: CASSSRDWGELFF. The J gene is TRBJ2-2, the V gene TRBV11-1; a possible D gene is TRBD2 (5 bases). V was pared by 4 bases and J by 8 bases, with 11 bases between. This CDR3 region has 13 residues. Germline V gene sequence: CDR1 SGHAT, CDR2 FQDESV (reference sequence).

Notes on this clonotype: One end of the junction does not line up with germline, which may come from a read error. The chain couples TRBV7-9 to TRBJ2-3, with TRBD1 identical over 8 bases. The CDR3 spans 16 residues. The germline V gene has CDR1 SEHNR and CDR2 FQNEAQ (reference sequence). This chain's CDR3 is CASSQARDRITDTKYF. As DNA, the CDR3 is TGTGCCAGCAGCCAAGCGCGGGACAGGATTACGGATACGAAGTATTTT.

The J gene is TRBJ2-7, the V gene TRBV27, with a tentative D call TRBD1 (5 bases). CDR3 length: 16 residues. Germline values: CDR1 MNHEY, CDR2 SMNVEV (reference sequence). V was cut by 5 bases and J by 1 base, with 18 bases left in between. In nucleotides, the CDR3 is TGTGCCAGCAGTACAGGTCCCATACCTTATTCCTACGAGCAGTACTTC. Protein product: CASSTGPIPYSYEQYF.

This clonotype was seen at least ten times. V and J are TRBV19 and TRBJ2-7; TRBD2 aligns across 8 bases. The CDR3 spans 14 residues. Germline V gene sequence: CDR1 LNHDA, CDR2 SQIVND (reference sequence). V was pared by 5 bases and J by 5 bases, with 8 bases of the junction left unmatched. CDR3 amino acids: CASSSRGGGNEQYF. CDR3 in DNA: TGTGCCAGTAGTTCTCGAGGCGGGGGGAACGAGCAGTACTTC.

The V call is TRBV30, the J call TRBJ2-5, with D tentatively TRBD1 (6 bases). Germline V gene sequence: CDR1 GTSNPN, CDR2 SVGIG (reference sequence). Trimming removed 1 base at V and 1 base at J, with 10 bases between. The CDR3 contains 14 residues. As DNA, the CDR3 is TGTGCCTGGAGTGCCCGGGACATCCAAGAGACCCAGTACTTC. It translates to CAWSARDIQETQYF.

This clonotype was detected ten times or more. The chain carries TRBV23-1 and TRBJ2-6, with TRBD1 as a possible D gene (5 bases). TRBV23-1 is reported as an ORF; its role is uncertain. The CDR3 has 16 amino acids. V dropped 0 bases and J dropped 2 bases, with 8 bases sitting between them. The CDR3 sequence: CASSQSCRAGANVLTF. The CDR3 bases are TGCGCCAGCAGTCAATCGTGCAGGGCTGGGGCCAACGTCCTGACTTTC.

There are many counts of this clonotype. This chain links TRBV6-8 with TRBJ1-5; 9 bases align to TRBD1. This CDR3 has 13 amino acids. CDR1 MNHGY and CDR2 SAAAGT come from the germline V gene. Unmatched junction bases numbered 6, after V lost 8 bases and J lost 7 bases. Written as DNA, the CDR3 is TGTGCCAGCCGGGACAGGGTAAACCAGCCCCAGCATTTT. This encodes CASRDRVNQPQHF.